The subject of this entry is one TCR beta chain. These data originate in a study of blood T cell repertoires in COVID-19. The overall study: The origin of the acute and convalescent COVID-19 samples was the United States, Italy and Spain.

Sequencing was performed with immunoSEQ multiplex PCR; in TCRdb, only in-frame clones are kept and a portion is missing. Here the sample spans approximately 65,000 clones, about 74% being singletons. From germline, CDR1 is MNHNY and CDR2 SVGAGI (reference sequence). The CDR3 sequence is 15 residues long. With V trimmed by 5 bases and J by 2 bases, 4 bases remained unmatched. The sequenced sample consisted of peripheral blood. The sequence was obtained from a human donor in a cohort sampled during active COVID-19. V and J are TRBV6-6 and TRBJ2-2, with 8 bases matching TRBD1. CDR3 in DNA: TGTGCCAGCAGTCAAGGACAGGGTAACACCGGGGAGCTGTTTTTT. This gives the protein CASSQGQGNTGELFF.